Presented here are 21 T cell receptor beta chains from one specimen sequenced in a study of shared clonotypes between healthy human individuals. Libraries were prepared by immunoSEQ multiplex PCR; TCRdb keeps only in-frame clonotypes and omits some of them. The repertoire includes about 800,000 clones, 95% to 97% of them detected once, and around 0.25% sits in the top ten. Cells designated naive CD8 were CD45RO-negative and were positively selected for CCR7, with terminally differentiated effector memory CD45RA+ cells excluded. The sample consisted of naive CD8+ T cells sorted from blood. Every receptor here comes from a man aged 25 to 45 in good health.

The J gene is TRBJ2-2, the V gene TRBV27, with a weak D call TRBD1 (5 bases). Germline-derived CDR1 and CDR2 are MNHEY and SMNVEV (reference sequence). With 8 bases removed from V and 8 bases from J, the gap between germline ends came to 18 bases. The CDR3 runs to 14 residues. The CDR3 region has the DNA TGTGCCAGCTCGGCCAGGGTTACTGCTGGGGAGCTGTTTTTT. Its protein is CASSARVTAGELFF.

The V gene is TRBV7-2, the J gene TRBJ1-1, with D unresolved. V dropped 2 bases and J dropped 6 bases, with 7 bases sitting between them. CDR1 is SGHTA and CDR2 is FQGNSA in the germline V gene. The CDR3 totals 12 residues. CDR3 in DNA: TGTGCCAGCAGCTTATTTGGTTCTGAAGCTTTCTTT. Translated, it gives CASSLFGSEAFF.

The rearrangement links TRBV5-1 to TRBJ2-5; 7 bases are a match to TRBD2. Trimming at V came to 0 bases and at J to 5 bases, leaving 7 bases not matched to a gene. Germline V gene data show CDR1 as SGHRS and CDR2 as YFSETQ. This CDR3 is built from 15 residues. CDR3 in amino acids: CASSLERRERETQYF. DNA of the CDR3: TGCGCCAGCAGCTTGGAGAGGCGGGAGCGGGAGACCCAGTACTTC.

V is TRBV28 and J is TRBJ2-7; maybe TRBD2 (6 bases). Trimming cost V 5 bases and J 0 bases, with 29 bases left between them. Germline-derived CDR1 and CDR2 are MDHEN and SYDVKM. This CDR3 contains 20 residues. The CDR3 DNA sequence: TGTGCCAGCAGTCGGGGTCTTATGGGGTCACCTAGCGTTCTCTCCTACGAGCAGTACTTC. Translation: CASSRGLMGSPSVLSYEQYF.

The chain combines TRBV7-9 with TRBJ2-7, with 11 positions matching TRBD2. Trimming at V came to 5 bases and at J to 0 bases, leaving 3 bases not matched to a gene. The CDR3 spans 15 residues. Germline V gives CDR1 SEHNR, CDR2 FQNEAQ (reference sequence). The CDR3 nucleotides are TGTGCCAGCAGCCAAACTAGCGGGAGCTCCTACGAGCAGTACTTC. Protein product: CASSQTSGSSYEQYF.

The chain joins TRBV18 to TRBJ2-7, with D possibly called TRBD1 or TRBD2 (5 bases each). Trimming took off 9 bases at V and 2 bases at J, with 14 bases between the two ends. The CDR3 extends over 13 amino acids. Germline-derived CDR1 and CDR2 are KGHSH and LQKENI. CDR3: CASGDEPPYEQYF. Here the CDR3 DNA reads TGTGCCAGTGGGGACGAGCCCCCCTACGAGCAGTACTTC.

The chain recombines TRBV9 with TRBJ2-7; no reliable D call. CDR3 length: 13 residues. Trimming shortened V by 0 bases and J by 7 bases, and 11 bases separated the two germline ends. Germline CDR1 and CDR2: SGDLS and YYNGEE. Here the CDR3 reads CASSVATLREQYF. Here the CDR3 DNA reads TGTGCCAGCAGCGTAGCGACACTCAGGGAGCAGTACTTC. The variable domain in full, completed from reference TRBV9 and TRBJ2-7, reads DSGVTQTPKHLITATGQRVTLRCSPRSGDLSVYWYQQSLDQGLQFLIQYYNGEERAKGNILERFSAQQFPDLHSELNLSSLELGDSALYFCASSVATLREQYFGPGTRLTVT.

This sequence joins TRBV5-8 and TRBJ1-2; D is uncertain. CDR3 length equals 12 residues. Germline CDR1 SGHTS, CDR2 YDEGEE. With 0 bases removed from V and 7 bases from J, the gap between germline ends came to 7 bases. CDR3 protein: CASSLAGFGYTF. The CDR3 region has the DNA TGTGCCAGCAGCTTGGCGGGTTTTGGCTACACCTTC.

The chain combines TRBV2 with TRBJ2-7; TRBD1 matches 7 bases. After removal of 5 bases from V and 5 bases from J, the junction contained 12 bases not matched to a gene. Germline CDR1 is SNHLY and CDR2 is FYNNEI. The CDR3 contains 15 residues. The CDR3 reads CASSPQGDVDDEQYF. CDR3 bases: TGTGCCAGCAGTCCCCAGGGGGATGTAGACGACGAGCAGTACTTC.

This chain uses TRBV5-6 with TRBJ1-4; D may be TRBD1 (6 bases). Trimming pared 0 bases from V and 3 bases from J, leaving 6 bases between. Germline-derived CDR1 and CDR2 are SGHDT and YYEEEE. The CDR3 is 14 residues long. Here the CDR3 reads CASSLGQANEKLFF. Here the CDR3 DNA reads TGTGCCAGCAGCTTGGGACAGGCTAATGAAAAACTGTTTTTT.

The chain is built from TRBV9 and TRBJ2-7; a possible D gene is TRBD2 (6 bases). The CDR3 loop spans 16 amino acids. Germline CDR1 reads SGDLS; CDR2 reads YYNGEE. V was shortened by 0 bases and J by 1 base, with 14 bases between the two germline ends. The CDR3 nucleotides are TGTGCCAGCAGCGTAGCCGGGACTGCCATTTCCTACGAGCAGTACTTC. Translating gives CASSVAGTAISYEQYF.

V gene TRBV6-5 combines with J gene TRBJ2-7; 10 bases match TRBD1. The CDR3 totals 13 residues. Germline lookup yields CDR1 MNHEY and CDR2 SVGAGI. The V gene end was trimmed by 6 bases and the J gene end by 6 bases; junction bases not matched to a gene: 5. The CDR3 region is CASSTGTGVEQYF. CDR3 DNA sequence: TGTGCCAGCAGCACCGGGACAGGGGTCGAGCAGTACTTC.

The chain couples TRBV10-1 to TRBJ1-2, with D perhaps matching TRBD1 (5 bases). The germline V and J ends were trimmed by 9 bases and 6 bases, with 26 bases remaining between them. The V gene's germline CDR1 is WNHNN and CDR2 SYGVQD (reference sequence). This CDR3 is 16 amino acids long. The CDR3 nucleotides are TGCGCCAGGGGTTGTGCCGGGACCCCAGAAGATGATGGCTACACCTTC. As protein: CARGCAGTPEDDGYTF.

The gene calls are TRBV15 and TRBJ2-7, with D tentatively TRBD1 (5 bases). V shed 0 bases and J shed 0 bases, with 9 bases lying between them. The CDR3 length is 15 residues. Per germline, CDR1 LNHNV and CDR2 YYDKDF (reference sequence). For the CDR3, the DNA is TGTGCCACCAGCAGAGACAGGGTTACCTCCTACGAGCAGTACTTC. Its translation is CATSRDRVTSYEQYF.

The chain joins TRBV18 to TRBJ2-7, with 10 nucleotides matching TRBD2. The CDR3 spans 14 residues. CDR1 KGHSH and CDR2 LQKENI come from the germline V gene. Trimming cost V 4 bases and J 5 bases; bases outside gene matches: 5. CDR3 DNA: TGTGCCAGCTCACAAGCGGGAGGGCTCGACGAGCAGTACTTC. Amino acids: CASSQAGGLDEQYF.

This chain joins TRBV28 and TRBJ2-7, with a weak D call TRBD1 (7 bases). The germline gives CDR1 MDHEN, CDR2 SYDVKM. This CDR3 has 14 amino acids. Trimming cost V 5 bases and J 4 bases, with 15 bases left between them. CDR3 bases: TGTGCCAGCAGTCTCCAGACAGGGAGGTACGAGCAGTACTTC. Translated: CASSLQTGRYEQYF. The entire variable domain, with the rest obtained from reference TRBV28 and TRBJ2-7, is as follows: DVKVTQSSRYLVKRTGEKVFLECVQDMDHENMFWYRQDPGLGLRLIYFSYDVKMKEKGDIPEGYSVSREKKERFSLILESASTNQTSMYLCASSLQTGRYEQYFGPGTRLTVT.

The V call is TRBV28, the J call TRBJ1-5; 9 nucleotides match TRBD1. The trim removed 2 bases at V and 5 bases at J, leaving 7 bases unmatched. The germline V gene has CDR1 MDHEN and CDR2 SYDVKM. This CDR3 is built from 16 residues. CDR3 sequence reads: CASSLAGTGQYQPQHF. For the CDR3, the DNA is TGTGCCAGCAGTTTAGCGGGGACAGGGCAGTATCAGCCCCAGCATTTT.

The rearrangement joins TRBV16 to TRBJ2-3; a possible D gene is TRBD1 (5 bases). Trimming removed 4 bases from V and 0 bases from J, with 8 bases in between. This CDR3 contains 14 residues. CDR1 KGHSY and CDR2 FQNENV come from the germline V gene. CDR3 protein: CASSLYRSTDTQYF. The DNA of the CDR3 is TGTGCCAGCAGCCTGTACAGGAGCACAGATACGCAGTATTTT.

The V gene is TRBV9, the J gene TRBJ2-5; tentatively, D is TRBD2 (5 bases). With 0 bases removed from V and 0 bases from J, the gap between germline ends came to 9 bases. The CDR3 covers 15 residues. Germline loops: CDR1 SGDLS, CDR2 YYNGEE. The CDR3 spells CASSVDPGNQETQYF. The CDR3 DNA reads TGTGCCAGCAGCGTAGACCCGGGAAACCAAGAGACCCAGTACTTC.

This chain joins TRBV4-3 and TRBJ2-7; TRBD1 matches at 7 bases. Germline trimming cut 0 bases from V and 2 bases from J; bases unmatched to any gene: 7. The CDR3 contains 16 residues. Germline V CDR1 and CDR2: LGHNA, YSLEER. In DNA form, the CDR3 reads TGCGCCAGCAGCCAAGATCGAACCGGGACAGCCTACGAGCAGTACTTC. Protein: CASSQDRTGTAYEQYF.

The chain combines TRBV29-1 with TRBJ2-4; 12 bases fit TRBD2. V shed 0 bases, J shed 6 bases, and the junction held 18 bases outside the gene matches. The CDR3 has 20 amino acids. Germline assignment: CDR1 SQVTM and CDR2 ANQGSEA. CDR3 residues: CSVEDYTIDPSGRAGNIQYF. The CDR3 DNA reads as TGCAGCGTTGAAGATTATACCATTGACCCTAGCGGGAGGGCTGGAAACATTCAGTACTTC.